These T cell receptor beta chains were read from a single sample in a study of early T cells in non-severe SARS-CoV-2 infection. TCRdb redid the calling of the 5' RACE reads with MiXCR, one entry per CDR3 protein. The sample lists approximately 110,000 distinct CDR3 sequences, about 15% occurring once. Sequenced input: whole blood. These TCRs come from an adult who was a healthcare worker with PCR-confirmed SARS-CoV-2 infection or an uninfected control (not recorded which). Each CDR3 is given with its conserved first and last residue. D genes are given only for firm matches. Expanded clones are given a class, and other clones once, few, many or no size at all.

>TRBJ2-5|NA|TRBV27|NA
CASKNPPQETQYF
TGTGCCAGCAAGAACCCCCCTCAAGAGACCCAGTACTTC
>TRBJ2-5|NA|TRBV6-2/TRBV6-3|NA
CASSASEETQYF
TGTGCCAGCAGTGCTAGCGAAGAGACCCAGTACTTC
>TRBJ2-1|few|TRBV3-1|TRBD2
CASSQDLGLADNEQFF
TGTGCCAGCAGCCAAGATCTCGGACTAGCGGATAATGAGCAGTTCTTC
>TRBJ2-3|many|TRBV15|NA
CATSTFPPLSTDTQYF
TGTGCCACCAGCACATTCCCCCCTCTCAGCACAGATACGCAGTATTTT
>TRBJ2-7|many|TRBV27|NA
CASSPFQGSGEQYF
TGTGCCAGCAGTCCATTCCAGGGTTCGGGCGAGCAGTACTTC
>TRBJ2-5|NA|TRBV7-2|NA
CASSFFSNKETQYF
TGTGCCAGCAGCTTCTTTTCTAATAAAGAGACCCAGTACTTC
>TRBJ2-3|few|TRBV4-2|NA
CASSRVGGGYTDTQYF
TGTGCCAGCAGCCGGGTAGGGGGGGGATACACAGATACGCAGTATTTT
>TRBJ1-5|few|TRBV6-6|NA
CASQFSRGSQPQHF
TGTGCCAGCCAATTTTCCCGGGGTTCTCAGCCCCAGCATTTT
>TRBJ2-5|NA|TRBV2|NA
CASSLWRETQYF
TGTGCCAGCAGTCTCTGGAGAGAGACCCAGTACTTC
>TRBJ2-3|NA|TRBV6-5|NA
CASREASTDTQYF
TGTGCCAGCAGGGAAGCTAGCACAGATACGCAGTATTTT
>TRBJ1-1|few|TRBV7-2|NA
CASSPDPTGTEAFF
TGTGCCAGCAGCCCAGACCCCACGGGAACTGAAGCTTTCTTT
>TRBJ2-5|many|TRBV12-3/TRBV12-4|NA
CASSTYYDQETQYF
TGTGCCAGCAGTACATACTACGACCAAGAGACCCAGTACTTC
>TRBJ1-4|few|TRBV12-3/TRBV12-4|TRBD1
CASRPGGANEKLFF
TGTGCCAGCAGGCCAGGGGGAGCTAATGAAAAACTGTTTTTT
>TRBJ1-6|NA|TRBV20-1|NA
CSARDPTGMGALHF
TGCAGTGCTAGAGACCCGACTGGGATGGGGGCCCTCCACTTT
>TRBJ1-1|NA|TRBV7-9|NA
CASSLIEVEAFF
TGTGCCAGCAGTCTTATTGAGGTCGAGGCTTTCTTT
>TRBJ2-1|few|TRBV7-2|NA
CASSWGLGSEQFF
TGTGCCAGCAGCTGGGGGCTGGGGAGTGAGCAGTTCTTC
>TRBJ1-6|NA|TRBV3-1|NA
CASSRGALGTPLHF
TGTGCCAGCAGCCGGGGGGCCTTAGGGACACCCCTCCACTTT
>TRBJ1-2|NA|TRBV25-1|NA
CASSEFRQNYGYTF
TGTGCCAGCAGTGAATTCCGACAGAACTATGGCTACACCTTC
>TRBJ1-2|few|TRBV3-1|NA
CASSLSLQGGGYTF
TGTGCCAGCAGCCTTTCCCTACAGGGAGGCGGCTACACCTTC
>TRBJ1-1|NA|TRBV6-1|NA
CASSTLWGAEAFF
TGTGCCAGCAGCACCCTCTGGGGTGCTGAAGCTTTCTTT
>TRBJ1-2|few|TRBV6-5|TRBD1
CASSYGEGAGGYTF
TGTGCCAGCAGTTACGGTGAGGGGGCCGGCGGCTACACCTTC
>TRBJ2-7|few|TRBV2|NA
CASSGAASYEQYF
TGTGCCAGCAGTGGAGCGGCCTCCTACGAGCAGTACTTC
>TRBJ2-5|NA|TRBV28|TRBD2
CASSLTGGAETQYF
TGTGCCAGCAGTTTAACGGGGGGGGCAGAGACCCAGTACTTC
>TRBJ1-2|few|TRBV5-6|NA
CASSLSLDYGYTF
TGTGCCAGCAGCTTGTCGCTTGACTATGGCTACACCTTC
>TRBJ2-1|few|TRBV7-9|NA
CASSLRLKSSYNEQFF
TGTGCCAGCAGCTTAAGGCTGAAAAGCTCCTACAATGAGCAGTTCTTC
>TRBJ1-5|NA|TRBV6-4|NA
CASSDSGGQPQHF
TGTGCCAGCAGTGACTCAGGAGGACAGCCCCAGCATTTT
>TRBJ2-6|few|TRBV21-1|NA
CASSSPPQHSGANVLTF
TGTGCCAGCAGCTCACCGCCGCAACACTCTGGGGCCAACGTCCTGACTTTC
>TRBJ2-7|few|TRBV5-5|NA
CASSKVGLPSYEQYF
TGTGCCAGCAGCAAGGTTGGGTTACCCTCCTACGAGCAGTACTTC
>TRBJ1-4|few|TRBV19|TRBD1
CASSQRGLEEKLFF
TGTGCCAGTAGTCAGAGGGGGCTGGAAGAAAAACTGTTTTTT
>TRBJ2-2|NA|TRBV12-3/TRBV12-4|NA
CASRPAGRAGELFF
TGTGCCAGCAGGCCCGCGGGAAGGGCCGGGGAGCTGTTTTTT
>TRBJ1-6|few|TRBV4-1|TRBD1
CASRTGGSYNSPLHF
TGCGCCAGCAGGACAGGGGGCTCCTATAATTCACCCCTCCACTTT
>TRBJ2-5|many|TRBV12-3/TRBV12-4|NA
CASTPFRDQETQYF
TGTGCCAGCACCCCCTTTCGGGACCAAGAGACCCAGTACTTC
>TRBJ2-1|few|TRBV7-9|NA
CASSNNRDFYNEQFF
TGTGCCAGCAGTAATAACAGGGATTTCTACAATGAGCAGTTCTTC
>TRBJ2-3|NA|TRBV7-3|NA
CASSFLSTDTQYF
TGTGCCAGCAGTTTTCTTAGCACAGATACGCAGTATTTT
>TRBJ2-2|NA|TRBV3-1|NA
CASSQAGLVQGNTGELFF
TGTGCCAGCAGCCAAGCTGGACTCGTACAGGGGAACACCGGGGAGCTGTTTTTT
>TRBJ2-7|NA|TRBV11-2|NA
CASSSLWGRHEQYF
TGTGCCAGCAGCTCCCTATGGGGCAGGCACGAGCAGTACTTC
>TRBJ2-5|many|TRBV20-1|NA
CSALPHGGETQYF
TGCAGTGCCTTACCCCACGGGGGAGAGACCCAGTACTTC
>TRBJ2-3|few|TRBV2|NA
CASGRRGGGSTDTQYF
TGTGCCAGCGGAAGGAGGGGGGGCGGGAGCACAGATACGCAGTATTTT
>TRBJ2-1|few|TRBV2|NA
CASSALLTPSSPYNEQFF
TGTGCCAGCAGTGCTTTACTAACTCCCTCATCCCCGTACAATGAGCAGTTCTTC
>TRBJ2-3|many|TRBV7-9|NA
CASSLAGSTDTQYF
TGTGCCAGCAGCTTAGCGGGGAGCACAGATACGCAGTATTTT
>TRBJ1-2|NA|TRBV6-5|NA
CASSYGGNYGYTF
TGTGCCAGCAGTTACGGGGGGAACTATGGCTACACCTTC
>TRBJ1-1|once|TRBV29-1|NA
CSVLRGPQAFF
TGCAGCGTGTTGAGGGGACCTCAAGCTTTCTTT
>TRBJ2-7|many|TRBV30|NA
CAWSENYEQYF
TGTGCCTGGAGTGAGAACTACGAGCAGTACTTC
>TRBJ1-6|NA|TRBV30|NA
CASSRTNSPLHF
TGTGCCTCGAGCCGGACCAATTCACCCCTCCACTTT
>TRBJ2-1|few|TRBV19|TRBD2
CASSIESGLAYNEQFF
TGTGCCAGTAGTATTGAGTCGGGACTAGCTTACAATGAGCAGTTCTTC
>TRBJ2-5|NA|TRBV5-1|NA
CASRFGEHETQYF
TGCGCCAGCAGATTTGGAGAGCATGAGACCCAGTACTTC
>TRBJ2-1|NA|TRBV12-3/TRBV12-4|TRBD1
CASSLRGQGGYNEQFF
TGTGCCAGCAGTTTACGAGGACAGGGGGGCTACAATGAGCAGTTCTTC
>TRBJ2-5|NA|TRBV18|TRBD2
CASSPRLGTKETQYF
TGTGCCAGCTCACCACGACTAGGGACTAAAGAGACCCAGTACTTC
>TRBJ2-7|few|TRBV27|TRBD1
CASSLSAGGFEQYF
TGTGCCAGCAGTTTATCGGCAGGGGGATTCGAGCAGTACTTC
>TRBJ2-7|NA|TRBV11-2|NA
CASRHPPGDYEQYF
TGTGCCAGCAGACACCCCCCAGGGGACTACGAGCAGTACTTC
>TRBJ1-5|NA|TRBV27|NA
CASSLSRGGQPQHF
TGTGCCAGCAGTTTATCGCGGGGAGGCCAGCCCCAGCATTTT
>TRBJ1-6|few|TRBV10-3|NA
CAISTGRKESPLHF
TGTGCCATCAGCACCGGACGAAAGGAGTCACCCCTCCACTTT
>TRBJ2-1|many|TRBV5-1|NA
CASSFSSTVVPDEQFF
TGCGCCAGCAGCTTTAGCTCTACTGTGGTACCCGATGAGCAGTTCTTC